This T cell receptor (beta chain) was identified during a study of blood T cell repertoires in COVID-19. Study as a whole: The samples span acute and convalescent COVID-19 from the United States, Italy and Spain. Nucleic acid was either cDNA or gDNA, and it came from T cells, B-cell-depleted T cells, or PBMCs.

The Seattle patients, enrolled during active infection, were followed longitudinally. Trimming stripped 2 bases from V and 0 bases from J, with 6 bases between. CDR1 is SGHRS, CDR2 YFSETQ, per germline. The CDR3 sequence is 15 residues long. In the authors' workflow: Estimates of nucleated cell counts were drawn from the amplification of reference gene primers. The data were produced by immunoSEQ multiplex PCR, yet TCRdb's version contains in-frame clones alone and is incomplete. Clone size and V and J calls were adopted from that table, with D and trimming inferred from the DNA. The sample has over 450,000 clones, about 91% seen once. This clone appeared a few times.

The sequenced sample consisted of peripheral blood. The chain employs TRBV5-1 and TRBJ1-6; D gene ambiguous. The source of this sequence is a man between 18 and 35 years old with COVID-19, enrolled during active disease. The CDR3 region is CASSLESSYNSPLHF. In nucleotides, the CDR3 is TGCGCCAGCAGCTTAGAGAGCTCCTATAATTCACCCCTCCACTTT.